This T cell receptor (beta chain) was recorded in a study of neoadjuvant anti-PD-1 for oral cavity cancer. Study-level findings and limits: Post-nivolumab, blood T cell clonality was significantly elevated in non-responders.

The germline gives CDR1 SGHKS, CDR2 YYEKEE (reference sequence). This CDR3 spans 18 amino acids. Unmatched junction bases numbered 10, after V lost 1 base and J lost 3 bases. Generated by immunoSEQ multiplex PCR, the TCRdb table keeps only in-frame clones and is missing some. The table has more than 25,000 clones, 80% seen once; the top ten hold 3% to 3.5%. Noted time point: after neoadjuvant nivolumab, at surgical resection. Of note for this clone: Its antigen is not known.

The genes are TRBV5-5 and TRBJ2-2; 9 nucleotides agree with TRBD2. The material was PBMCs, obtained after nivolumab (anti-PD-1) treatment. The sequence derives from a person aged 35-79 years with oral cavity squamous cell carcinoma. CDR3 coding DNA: TGTGCCAGCAGCTTGATTCTGCGGGGGGGCCCGGACACCGGGGAGCTGTTTTTT. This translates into CASSLILRGGPDTGELFF. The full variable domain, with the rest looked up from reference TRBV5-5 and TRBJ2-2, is DAGVTQSPTHLIKTRGQQVTLRCSPISGHKSVSWYQQVLGQGPQFIFQYYEKEERGRGNFPDRFSARQFPNYSSELNVNALLLGDSALYLCASSLILRGGPDTGELFFGEGSRLTVL.